Below, 3 T cell receptor beta chains from the same sample are listed, as sequenced in a study of T-cell memory formation after mild COVID-19. MiXCR, applied by TCRdb to the 5' RACE reads, yields one record per CDR3 protein. The table lists some 450,000 distinct CDR3 sequences, about 19% of them singletons. Sequencing was carried out using PBMCs or a T cell subset sorted from them (not recorded which). The receptors shown here come from an adult woman who had mild COVID-19 (a few samples of this study predate the infection). Cell type and time point are not known.

The chain carries TRBV6-6 and TRBJ2-5; 12 nucleotides agree with TRBD2. This CDR3 region has 14 residues. CDR1 is MNHNY, CDR2 SVGAGI, per germline (reference sequence). V lost 5 bases, J lost 5 bases, and 3 bases stayed unmatched. The DNA of the CDR3 is TGTGCCAGCAGTGAGACTAGCGGGAGTGAGACCCAGTACTTC. Its protein product is CASSETSGSETQYF.

This clonotype was picked up a small number of times. The chain joins TRBV5-6 to TRBJ1-1; D is perhaps TRBD1 (6 bases). Germline loops: CDR1 SGHDT, CDR2 YYEEEE. This CDR3 region has 15 residues. V was shortened by 7 bases and J by 1 base, with 17 bases between the two germline ends. CDR3 DNA sequence: TGTGCCAGCTCAGGTACGGGACACAAGAACACTGAAGCTTTCTTT. Its protein product is CASSGTGHKNTEAFF.

This clonotype was recorded many times. The chain has TRBV20-1 and TRBJ2-7; TRBD1 agrees at 10 bases. Germline V gives CDR1 DFQATT, CDR2 SNEGSKA (reference sequence). J was trimmed by 5 bases and V by 1 base; bases with no gene match: 14. The CDR3 is 17 residues long. The CDR3 is CSARAKIPRDRGDEQYF. In DNA, the CDR3 is TGCAGTGCTAGAGCAAAAATCCCCCGGGACAGGGGTGACGAGCAGTACTTC.